This is a list of T cell receptor beta chains from one sample in a study of blood T cell repertoires in COVID-19. TCRdb's copy holds only in-frame clones and misses some; the assay was immunoSEQ multiplex PCR. The sample consists of tens of thousands of clones, 87% of them appearing once. Sequenced: peripheral blood. The receptor set was obtained from a man aged 50-60 years with active COVID-19. CDR3s include the opening cysteine and the closing phenylalanine or tryptophan. A D gene is named only where the DNA matches it firmly. Clone size, where shown, is once, few, many, or a class for clones that have expanded.

D: TRBD2
J: TRBJ2-3
V: TRBV7-2
size: -
CDR3: CASREGLAGADTQYF
DNA: TGTGCCAGCAGAGAGGGACTAGCGGGAGCCGATACGCAGTATTTT

D: TRBD2
J: TRBJ2-3
V: TRBV6-5
size: -
CDR3: CASMRGAISTDTQYF
DNA: TGTGCCAGCATGCGGGGGGCAATCAGCACAGATACGCAGTATTTT

D: TRBD2
J: TRBJ2-1
V: TRBV30
size: -
CDR3: CAWATSGDNEQFF
DNA: TGTGCCTGGGCAACTAGCGGGGACAATGAGCAGTTCTTC

D: TRBD1
J: TRBJ2-6
V: TRBV2
size: -
CDR3: CASRPSPGQYSGANVLTF
DNA: TGTGCCAGCAGACCTTCACCGGGACAGTACTCTGGGGCCAACGTCCTGACTTTC

D: -
J: TRBJ2-2
V: TRBV25-1
size: -
CDR3: CASRRQATGELFF
DNA: TGTGCCAGCAGGAGACAGGCTACCGGGGAGCTGTTTTTT

D: TRBD1
J: TRBJ1-2
V: TRBV7-9
size: -
CDR3: CASSRTGTGFNYGYTF
DNA: TGTGCCAGCAGCCGTACCGGGACAGGGTTTAACTATGGCTACACCTTC

D: TRBD2
J: TRBJ2-2
V: TRBV7-9
size: -
CDR3: CASSHSGRVAGELFF
DNA: TGTGCCAGCAGCCATAGCGGGAGAGTAGCCGGGGAGCTGTTTTTT

D: -
J: TRBJ1-1
V: TRBV6-2/TRBV6-3
size: few
CDR3: CASSYGLGDTEAFF
DNA: TGTGCCAGCAGTTACGGATTAGGGGACACTGAAGCTTTCTTT

D: -
J: TRBJ2-2
V: TRBV19
size: -
CDR3: CASISLAINTGELFF
DNA: TGTGCCAGTATTTCGCTAGCGATCAACACCGGGGAGCTGTTTTTT

D: -
J: TRBJ2-5
V: TRBV29-1
size: -
CDR3: CSVGAGGTQYF
DNA: TGCAGCGTTGGGGCCGGGGGGACCCAGTACTTC

D: -
J: TRBJ2-7
V: TRBV5-6
size: -
CDR3: CASSLDSPYEQYF
DNA: TGTGCCAGCAGCTTGGACAGTCCCTACGAGCAGTACTTC

D: TRBD2
J: TRBJ2-1
V: TRBV24-1
size: once
CDR3: CATSPRTLTSGGGGYNEQFF
DNA: TGTGCCACCAGTCCAAGAACGTTGACTAGCGGGGGGGGAGGCTACAATGAGCAGTTCTTC

D: TRBD2
J: TRBJ2-7
V: TRBV7-2
size: -
CDR3: CASSRSGGGVYEQYF
DNA: TGTGCCAGCAGCCGTAGCGGGGGGGGTGTCTACGAGCAGTACTTC

D: TRBD2
J: TRBJ2-3
V: TRBV19
size: -
CDR3: CASSWLFGSGGRDTQYF
DNA: TGTGCCAGTAGTTGGTTATTTGGGTCCGGCGGGAGAGATACGCAGTATTTT

D: TRBD1
J: TRBJ2-3
V: TRBV2
size: -
CDR3: CASRPHPGTGKDTDTQYF
DNA: TGTGCCAGCAGGCCACATCCCGGGACAGGGAAAGACACAGATACGCAGTATTTT

D: -
J: TRBJ1-5
V: TRBV4-1
size: -
CDR3: CASSLTPVNQPQHF
DNA: TGCGCCAGCAGCCTCACCCCAGTCAATCAGCCCCAGCATTTT

D: TRBD1
J: TRBJ2-5
V: TRBV24-1
size: -
CDR3: CATSDPGTGGETQYF
DNA: TGTGCCACCAGTGATCCGGGGACAGGGGGAGAGACCCAGTACTTC

D: TRBD1
J: TRBJ2-7
V: TRBV23-1
size: -
CDR3: CASSRMGQDYYEQYF
DNA: TGCGCCAGCAGTCGGATGGGACAGGACTACTACGAGCAGTACTTC

D: TRBD1
J: TRBJ2-1
V: TRBV4-1
size: once
CDR3: CASSQGGQLYNEQFF
DNA: TGCGCCAGCAGCCAAGGGGGACAGCTTTACAATGAGCAGTTCTTC

D: TRBD1
J: TRBJ1-2
V: TRBV6-5
size: -
CDR3: CASKTPGTARYGYTF
DNA: TGTGCCAGCAAAACACCCGGGACAGCCAGGTATGGCTACACCTTC

D: -
J: TRBJ2-7
V: TRBV27
size: once
CDR3: CASSPHRAFTTYEQYF
DNA: TGTGCCAGCAGCCCTCACAGGGCCTTTACGACCTACGAGCAGTACTTC

D: TRBD2
J: TRBJ2-1
V: TRBV2
size: once
CDR3: CASSQLAGLNEQFF
DNA: TGTGCCAGCAGTCAACTAGCGGGCCTCAATGAGCAGTTCTTC

D: -
J: TRBJ1-2
V: TRBV14
size: once
CDR3: CASSLNPTRGYYGYTF
DNA: TGTGCCAGCAGCCTCAACCCTACCAGGGGATACTATGGCTACACCTTC

D: TRBD1
J: TRBJ2-1
V: TRBV27
size: -
CDR3: CASSPQGQGYNEQFF
DNA: TGTGCCAGCAGTCCACAGGGACAGGGGTACAATGAGCAGTTCTTC

D: TRBD1
J: TRBJ1-1
V: TRBV19
size: -
CDR3: CASSPLTGVNTEAFF
DNA: TGTGCCAGTAGCCCCCTGACAGGGGTCAACACTGAAGCTTTCTTT

D: TRBD2
J: TRBJ2-1
V: TRBV18
size: -
CDR3: CASSGLAGTYNEQFF
DNA: TGTGCCAGTTCGGGACTAGCGGGAACCTACAATGAGCAGTTCTTC

D: -
J: TRBJ2-7
V: TRBV6-6
size: -
CDR3: CASSYGQGGLEQYF
DNA: TGTGCCAGCAGTTACGGGCAGGGGGGTCTCGAGCAGTACTTC

D: TRBD1
J: TRBJ1-5
V: TRBV6-5
size: -
CDR3: CASRRDRSSNQPQHF
DNA: TGTGCCAGCAGGAGGGACAGATCAAGCAATCAGCCCCAGCATTTT

D: TRBD2
J: TRBJ2-1
V: TRBV27
size: -
CDR3: CASSPIPRAGGVYNEQFF
DNA: TGTGCCAGCAGTCCAATACCCCGTGCGGGAGGGGTATACAATGAGCAGTTCTTC